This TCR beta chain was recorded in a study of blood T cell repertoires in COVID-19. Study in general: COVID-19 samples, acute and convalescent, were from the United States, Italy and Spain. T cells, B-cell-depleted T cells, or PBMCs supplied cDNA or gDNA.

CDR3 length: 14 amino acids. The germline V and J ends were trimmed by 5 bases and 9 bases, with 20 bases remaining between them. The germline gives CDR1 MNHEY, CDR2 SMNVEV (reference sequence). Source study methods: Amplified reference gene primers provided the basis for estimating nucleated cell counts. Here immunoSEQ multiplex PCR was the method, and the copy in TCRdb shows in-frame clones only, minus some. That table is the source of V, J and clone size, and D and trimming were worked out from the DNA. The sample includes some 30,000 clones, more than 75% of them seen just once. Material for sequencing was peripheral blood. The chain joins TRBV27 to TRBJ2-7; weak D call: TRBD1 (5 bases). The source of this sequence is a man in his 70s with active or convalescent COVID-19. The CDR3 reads CASSTRVLGGGQYF. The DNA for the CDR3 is TGTGCCAGCAGTACCAGGGTGTTGGGTGGTGGGCAGTACTTC.